The rows below give T cell receptor beta chains drawn from one sample of a study of monozygotic twins with inflammatory bowel disease. TCRdb processed the 5' RACE reads again and assigns one entry to each CDR3 protein, with no DNA. This table holds 350,000 to 500,000 distinct CDR3 sequences. Sequenced: blood. These receptors were collected from a human donor with ulcerative colitis or Crohn's disease, or a healthy co-twin of an affected twin (not recorded which). CDR3s include the opening cysteine and the closing phenylalanine or tryptophan. The order of the fields is J gene, CDR3 length, V gene, CDR3 protein.

j_gene: TRBJ1-6
len: 11
v_gene: TRBV4-1
CDR3aa: CASSQDSTLHF

j_gene: TRBJ2-5
len: 14
v_gene: TRBV3-1
CDR3aa: CASSLRGVQETQYF

j_gene: TRBJ2-7
len: 15
v_gene: TRBV7-8
CDR3aa: CASSLIALQGYEQYF

j_gene: TRBJ2-3
len: 16
v_gene: TRBV5-5
CDR3aa: CASSLVYTVSPDTQYF

j_gene: TRBJ1-1
len: 13
v_gene: TRBV12-5
CDR3aa: CASGSRLVEEAFF

j_gene: TRBJ2-3
len: 18
v_gene: TRBV4-2
CDR3aa: CASSQGRGTSGSTDTQYF

j_gene: TRBJ2-2
len: 14
v_gene: TRBV6-2/TRBV6-3
CDR3aa: CASKEAGHTGELFF

j_gene: TRBJ1-6
len: 13
v_gene: TRBV11-2
CDR3aa: CASSLLLGTALHF

j_gene: TRBJ1-5
len: 13
v_gene: TRBV15
CDR3aa: CATSSNLFQPQHF

j_gene: TRBJ2-3
len: 15
v_gene: TRBV5-4
CDR3aa: CASSLEGRDTDTQYF

j_gene: TRBJ1-2
len: 14
v_gene: TRBV7-3
CDR3aa: CASSLRGREDGYTF

j_gene: TRBJ2-3
len: 16
v_gene: TRBV9
CDR3aa: CASSVEASGSTDTQYF

j_gene: TRBJ2-5
len: 15
v_gene: TRBV6-2/TRBV6-3
CDR3aa: CASSSGTSGLETQYF